The 16 T cell receptor beta chains below all came from one sample that was sequenced in a study of T cells after posttransplantation cyclophosphamide. Clones were read by immunoSEQ multiplex PCR, and TCRdb kept only the in-frame ones, dropping some. The sample contains 45,000 to 65,000 clones, around 94% of which appear only once. The specimen sequenced was PBMCs. Receptors originate from a young woman in good health and a related stem cell transplant donor.

This chain links TRBV5-5 with TRBJ1-4, with 9 nucleotides matching TRBD1. The CDR3 contains 17 residues. The V gene's germline CDR1 is SGHKS and CDR2 YYEKEE (reference sequence). Trimming at V came to 2 bases and at J to 13 bases, leaving 18 bases not matched to a gene. The CDR3 region has the DNA TGTGCCAGCAGCTTCGTTCAGGGACAGGGCCCACCTAGGGGACTGTTTTTT. It specifies CASSFVQGQGPPRGLFF.

The chain has TRBV7-9 and TRBJ2-1, with 9 bases matching TRBD1. Germline values: CDR1 SEHNR, CDR2 FQNEAQ (reference sequence). V was clipped by 5 bases and J by 7 bases; unmatched bases: 9. There are 15 residues in the CDR3. CDR3 in DNA: TGTGCCAGCAGCACACCGGGACAGGGAAGGAATGAGCAGTTCTTC. Amino acid sequence: CASSTPGQGRNEQFF. Looking up the rest from reference TRBV7-9 and TRBJ2-1 gives the full variable domain: DTGVSQNPRHKITKRGQNVTFRCDPISEHNRLYWYRQTLGQGPEFLTYFQNEAQLEKSRLLSDRFSAERPKGSFSTLEIQRTEQGDSAMYLCASSTPGQGRNEQFFGPGTRLTVL.

V and J are TRBV4-1 and TRBJ2-3; TRBD2 matches 9 bases. CDR1 is MGHRA and CDR2 is YSYEKL in the germline V gene. Trimming cost V 4 bases and J 6 bases; bases outside gene matches: 11. This CDR3 contains 16 residues. CDR3 loop: CASSLFSGGGSDTQYF. Here the CDR3 DNA reads TGCGCCAGCAGCCTCTTTAGCGGGGGAGGTTCGGATACGCAGTATTTT.

This chain links TRBV30 with TRBJ1-1; 8 bases line up with TRBD1. CDR3 length: 13 residues. Germline CDR1 is GTSNPN and CDR2 is SVGIG (reference sequence). The junction had 6 bases not matched to a gene; V was cut back by 5 bases and J by 4 bases. CDR3 region: CAWDPGGRTEAFF. In DNA form, the CDR3 reads TGTGCCTGGGACCCAGGGGGCCGCACTGAAGCTTTCTTT.

This chain uses TRBV7-9 with TRBJ2-1, with TRBD2 identical over 11 bases. Trimming cost V 5 bases and J 9 bases; bases outside gene matches: 6. The CDR3 is made up of 14 amino acids. Germline assignment: CDR1 SEHNR and CDR2 FQNEAQ (reference sequence). This CDR3 reads CASSGSGGGAEQFF. In DNA form, the CDR3 reads TGTGCCAGCAGCGGTAGCGGGGGGGGTGCTGAGCAGTTCTTC.

The genes are TRBV5-1 and TRBJ1-1, with 10 nucleotides matching TRBD1. V shed 4 bases, J shed 11 bases, and the junction held 5 bases outside the gene matches. The germline V gene encodes CDR1 SGHRS and CDR2 YFSETQ. This CDR3 has 12 amino acids. CDR3 in amino acids: CASSRQGAGAFF. CDR3 DNA: TGCGCCAGCAGCAGACAGGGGGCCGGGGCTTTCTTT.

The rearrangement uses TRBV30 and TRBJ2-6; D is uncertain. The CDR3 extends over 11 amino acids. From germline, CDR1 is GTSNPN and CDR2 SVGIG (reference sequence). Trimming stripped 7 bases from V and 1 base from J, with 2 bases between. This CDR3 is CASSGANVLTF. In DNA, the CDR3 is TGTGCCTCTTCTGGGGCCAACGTCCTGACTTTC.

V usage is TRBV6-1 and J usage is TRBJ1-1; weak D call: TRBD1 (6 bases). Per the germline V gene, CDR1 is MNHNS and CDR2 is SASEGT. This CDR3 is 15 amino acids long. The V end lost 3 bases, the J end lost 7 bases, and 18 bases lay between the germline ends. CDR3 coding DNA: TGTGCCAGCAGTGAGGGGGGAGGGGGGCAAAGTGAAGCTTTCTTT. It specifies CASSEGGGGQSEAFF.

The rearrangement uses TRBV5-4 and TRBJ2-5; possible D gene TRBD1, 5 bases. V was pared by 1 base and J by 0 bases, with 10 bases between. The CDR3 runs 15 residues. CDR1 is SGHNT and CDR2 is YYREEE in the germline V gene (reference sequence). The CDR3 DNA is TGTGCCAGCAGCTTGAGGGGCAGGGACCAAGAGACCCAGTACTTC. Translating it yields CASSLRGRDQETQYF.

The chain employs TRBV7-2 and TRBJ1-1; no reliable D call. The CDR3 length is 12 residues. Germline CDR1 SGHTA, CDR2 FQGNSA. The V gene lost 3 bases and the J gene lost 5 bases, with 7 bases spanning the gap. The CDR3: CASSFFGTEAFF. In nucleotides, the CDR3 is TGTGCCAGCAGCTTCTTCGGGACTGAAGCTTTCTTT. Full variable domain (outside the CDR3, taken from reference TRBV7-2 and TRBJ1-1): GAGVSQSPSNKVTEKGKDVELRCDPISGHTALYWYRQSLGQGLEFLIYFQGNSAPDKSGLPSDRFSAERTGGSVSTLTIQRTQQEDSAVYLCASSFFGTEAFFGQGTRLTVV.

The CDR3 bases are TGTGCCAGCAGCTTAGAGCCCAGGGGGCCGGAGTGGAGCACTGAAGCTTTCTTT. Encoded protein: CASSLEPRGPEWSTEAFF. The chain employs TRBV7-9 and TRBJ1-1, with 8 bases that match TRBD1. Trimming took 1 base from V and 4 from J; bases not matched to a gene: 14. Germline values: CDR1 SEHNR, CDR2 FQNEAQ (reference sequence). CDR3 length: 18 amino acids.

V is TRBV5-6 and J is TRBJ2-1; TRBD2 matches 7 bases. The CDR3 covers 15 residues. CDR1 and CDR2 from the germline V gene are SGHDT and YYEEEE. V lost 0 bases and J lost 5; bases outside the gene matches: 5. CDR3 DNA: TGTGCCAGCAGCTTGGATCCAGGGAGGGACAATGAGCAGTTCTTC. This encodes CASSLDPGRDNEQFF. The full variable domain, its missing parts supplied by reference TRBV5-6 and TRBJ2-1, is DAGVTQSPTHLIKTRGQQVTLRCSPKSGHDTVSWYQQALGQGPQFIFQYYEEEERQRGNFPDRFSGHQFPNYSSELNVNALLLGDSALYLCASSLDPGRDNEQFFGPGTRLTVL.

The chain has TRBV18 and TRBJ1-4, with D possibly matching TRBD1 (5 bases). This CDR3 has 20 amino acids. Germline values: CDR1 KGHSH, CDR2 LQKENI. The ends were cut back, 3 bases at V and 0 bases at J, with 23 bases in the middle. The CDR3 DNA sequence: TGTGCCAGCTCACCCGGGACGCGGGGCTCTTCCTTTGCAACTAATGAAAAACTGTTTTTT. This codes for CASSPGTRGSSFATNEKLFF.

The chain links TRBV28 to TRBJ2-1; 13 positions agree with TRBD2. This CDR3 region has 15 residues. Germline CDR1 MDHEN, CDR2 SYDVKM. The junction had 6 bases not matched to a gene; V was cut back by 5 bases and J by 8 bases. The CDR3 here is CASSRLAGGLYEQFF. The CDR3, as DNA: TGTGCCAGCAGTCGACTAGCGGGGGGTTTGTATGAGCAGTTCTTC.

The genes are TRBV11-2 and TRBJ2-7; 9 bases are a match to TRBD1. V gave up 2 bases and J gave up 1 base; unmatched junction bases: 3. Germline values: CDR1 SGHAT, CDR2 FQNNGV. The CDR3 runs 15 residues. DNA for the CDR3: TGTGCCAGCAGCTTATTGGGACAGGGTTCCTACGAGCAGTACTTC. Protein product: CASSLLGQGSYEQYF.

The rearrangement joins TRBV11-2 to TRBJ1-6; the D is unclear. The CDR3 extends over 16 amino acids. Germline loops: CDR1 SGHAT, CDR2 FQNNGV. V lost 4 bases and J 7 bases, leaving 17 bases between the germline ends. The CDR3 here is CASSSRRAGGNSPLHF. The DNA of the CDR3 is TGTGCCAGCAGCTCACGACGGGCCGGAGGGAATTCACCCCTCCACTTT. Filled out from reference TRBV11-2 and TRBJ1-6, the complete variable domain reads EAGVAQSPRYKIIEKRQSVAFWCNPISGHATLYWYQQILGQGPKLLIQFQNNGVVDDSQLPKDRFSAERLKGVDSTLKIQPAKLEDSAVYLCASSSRRAGGNSPLHFGNGTRLTVT.